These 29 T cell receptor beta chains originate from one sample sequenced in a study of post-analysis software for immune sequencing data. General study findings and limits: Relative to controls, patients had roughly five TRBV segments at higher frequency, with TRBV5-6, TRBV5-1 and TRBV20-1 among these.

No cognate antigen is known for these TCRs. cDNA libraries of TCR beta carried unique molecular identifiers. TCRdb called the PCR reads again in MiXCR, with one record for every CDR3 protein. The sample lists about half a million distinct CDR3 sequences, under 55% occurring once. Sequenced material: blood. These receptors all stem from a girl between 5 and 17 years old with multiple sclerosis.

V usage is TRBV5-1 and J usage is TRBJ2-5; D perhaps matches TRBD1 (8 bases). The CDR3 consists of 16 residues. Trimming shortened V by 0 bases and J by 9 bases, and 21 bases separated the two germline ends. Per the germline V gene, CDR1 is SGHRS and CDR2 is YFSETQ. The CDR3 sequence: CASSLEGQATREAQYF. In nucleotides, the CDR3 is TGCGCCAGCAGCTTGGAGGGACAGGCGACCCGGGAGGCCCAGTACTTC.

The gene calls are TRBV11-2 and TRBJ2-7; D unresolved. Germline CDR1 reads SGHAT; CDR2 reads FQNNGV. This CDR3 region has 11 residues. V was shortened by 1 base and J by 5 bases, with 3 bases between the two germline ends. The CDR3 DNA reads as TGTGCCAGCAGCTTAGTGAACGAGCAGTACTTC. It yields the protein CASSLVNEQYF.

CDR3 sequence: CAISGTSESPGGSPLHF. The CDR3 region has the DNA TGTGCCATCAGTGGTACCAGTGAATCCCCCGGCGGTTCACCCCTCCACTTT. The chain couples TRBV10-3 to TRBJ1-6, with D uncertain. Per the germline V gene, CDR1 is ENHRY and CDR2 is SYGVKD. Trimming took off 4 bases at V and 9 bases at J, with 22 bases between the two ends. This CDR3 comprises 17 residues.

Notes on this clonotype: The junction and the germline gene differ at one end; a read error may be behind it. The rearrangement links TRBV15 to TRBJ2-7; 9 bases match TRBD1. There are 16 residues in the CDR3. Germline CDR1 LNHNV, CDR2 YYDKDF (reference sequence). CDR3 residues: CATSRTLRDRENEQYF. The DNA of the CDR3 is TGTGCTACCAGCAGAACCTTACGGGACAGGGAAAACGAGCAGTACTTC.

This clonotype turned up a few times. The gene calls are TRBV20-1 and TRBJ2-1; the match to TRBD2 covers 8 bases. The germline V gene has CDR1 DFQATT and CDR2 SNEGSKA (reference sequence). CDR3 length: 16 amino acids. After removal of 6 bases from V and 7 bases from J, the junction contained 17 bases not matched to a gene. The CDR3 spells CSARLPFGTRYNEQFF. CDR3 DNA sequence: TGCAGTGCGAGGTTGCCCTTCGGGACTAGATATAATGAGCAGTTCTTC.

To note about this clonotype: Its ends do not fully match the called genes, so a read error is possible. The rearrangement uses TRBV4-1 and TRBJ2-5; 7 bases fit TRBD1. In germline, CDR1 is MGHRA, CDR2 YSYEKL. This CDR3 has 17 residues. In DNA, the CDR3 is TGCGCCAGCAGTCAAGATGGGTCAGGGGGTGACCAAGAGACCCAGTACTTC. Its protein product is CASSQDGSGGDQETQYF.

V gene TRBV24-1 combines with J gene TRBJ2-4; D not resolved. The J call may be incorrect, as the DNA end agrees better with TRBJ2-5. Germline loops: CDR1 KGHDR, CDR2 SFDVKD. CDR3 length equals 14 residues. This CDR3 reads CATSDSWIEETQYF. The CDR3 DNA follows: TGTGCCACCAGTGATTCCTGGATCGAAGAGACCCAGTACTTC.

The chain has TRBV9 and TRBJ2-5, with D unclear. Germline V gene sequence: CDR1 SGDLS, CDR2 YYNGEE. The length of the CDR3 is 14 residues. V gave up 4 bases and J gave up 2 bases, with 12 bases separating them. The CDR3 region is CASSPPVEQETQYF. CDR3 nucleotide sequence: TGTGCCAGCAGCCCCCCGGTTGAACAAGAGACCCAGTACTTC.

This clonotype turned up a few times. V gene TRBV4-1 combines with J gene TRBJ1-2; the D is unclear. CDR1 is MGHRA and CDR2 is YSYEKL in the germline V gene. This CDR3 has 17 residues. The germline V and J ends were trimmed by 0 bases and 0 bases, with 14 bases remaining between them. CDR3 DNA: TGCGCCAGCAGCCAAGATCAGCCTCGACTGCCTAACTATGGCTACACCTTC. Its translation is CASSQDQPRLPNYGYTF.

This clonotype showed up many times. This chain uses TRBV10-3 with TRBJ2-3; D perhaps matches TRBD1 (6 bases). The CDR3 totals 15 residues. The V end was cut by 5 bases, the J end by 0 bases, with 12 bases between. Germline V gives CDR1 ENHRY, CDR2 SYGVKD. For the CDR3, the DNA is TGTGCCATCAGTATAGGACAGTCAAGCACAGATACGCAGTATTTT. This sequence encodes CAISIGQSSTDTQYF.

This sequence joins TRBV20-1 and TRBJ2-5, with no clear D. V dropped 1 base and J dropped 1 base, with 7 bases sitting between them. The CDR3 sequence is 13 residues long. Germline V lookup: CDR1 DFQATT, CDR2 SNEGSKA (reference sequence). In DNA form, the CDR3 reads TGCAGTGCTAGAGGGGTGGCCCAAGAGACCCAGTACTTC. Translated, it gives CSARGVAQETQYF.

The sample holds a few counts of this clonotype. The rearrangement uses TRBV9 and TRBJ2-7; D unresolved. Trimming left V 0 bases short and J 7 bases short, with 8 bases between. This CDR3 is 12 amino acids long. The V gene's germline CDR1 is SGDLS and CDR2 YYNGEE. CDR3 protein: CASSVGGNEQYF. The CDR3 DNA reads TGTGCCAGCAGCGTAGGGGGAAATGAGCAGTACTTC. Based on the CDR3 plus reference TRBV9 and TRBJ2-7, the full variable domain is DSGVTQTPKHLITATGQRVTLRCSPRSGDLSVYWYQQSLDQGLQFLIQYYNGEERAKGNILERFSAQQFPDLHSELNLSSLELGDSALYFCASSVGGNEQYFGPGTRLTVT.

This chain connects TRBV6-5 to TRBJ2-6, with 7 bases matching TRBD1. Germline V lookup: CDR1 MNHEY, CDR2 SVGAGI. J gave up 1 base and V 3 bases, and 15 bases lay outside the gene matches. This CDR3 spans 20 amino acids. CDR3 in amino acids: CASSYPPTGFNRSGANVLTF. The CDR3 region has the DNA TGTGCCAGCAGTTATCCACCGACAGGGTTCAACCGTTCTGGGGCCAACGTCCTGACTTTC.

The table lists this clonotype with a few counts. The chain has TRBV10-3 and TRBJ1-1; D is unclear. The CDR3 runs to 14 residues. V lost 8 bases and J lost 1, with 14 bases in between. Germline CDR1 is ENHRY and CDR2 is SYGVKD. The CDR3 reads CAIAMRDKNTEAFF. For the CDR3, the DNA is TGTGCCATCGCCATGAGGGATAAGAACACTGAAGCTTTCTTT.

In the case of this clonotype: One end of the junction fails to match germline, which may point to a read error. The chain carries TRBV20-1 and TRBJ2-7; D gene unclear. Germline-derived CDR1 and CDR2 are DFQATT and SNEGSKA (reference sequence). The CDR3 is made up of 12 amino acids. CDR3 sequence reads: CRAKDGSYEQYF. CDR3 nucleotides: TGCAGGGCTAAGGACGGCTCCTACGAGCAGTACTTC.

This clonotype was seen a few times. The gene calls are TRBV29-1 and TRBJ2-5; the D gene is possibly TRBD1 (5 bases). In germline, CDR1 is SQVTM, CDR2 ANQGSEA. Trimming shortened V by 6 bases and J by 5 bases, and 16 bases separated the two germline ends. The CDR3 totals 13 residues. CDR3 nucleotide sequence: TGCAGCGTACCAAGTCAGGGTTGGGAGACCCAGTACTTC. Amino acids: CSVPSQGWETQYF.

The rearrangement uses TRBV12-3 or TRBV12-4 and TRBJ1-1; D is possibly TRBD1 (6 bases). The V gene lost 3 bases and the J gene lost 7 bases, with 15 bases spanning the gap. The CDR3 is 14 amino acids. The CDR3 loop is CASSLILTGSEAFF. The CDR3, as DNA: TGTGCCAGCAGTTTGATTTTGACAGGAAGTGAAGCTTTCTTT.

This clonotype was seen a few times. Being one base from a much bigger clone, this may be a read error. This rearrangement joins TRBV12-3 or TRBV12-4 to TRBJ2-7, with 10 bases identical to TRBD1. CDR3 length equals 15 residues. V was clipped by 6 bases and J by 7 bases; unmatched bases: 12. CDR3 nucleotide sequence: TGTGCCAGCAGAACCGGGACAGGGGTCTTGGATGAGCAGTACTTC. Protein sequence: CASRTGTGVLDEQYF.

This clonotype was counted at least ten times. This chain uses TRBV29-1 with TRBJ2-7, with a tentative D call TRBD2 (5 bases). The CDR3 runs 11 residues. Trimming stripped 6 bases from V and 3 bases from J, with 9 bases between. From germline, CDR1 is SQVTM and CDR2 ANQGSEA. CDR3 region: CSVLTSYEQYF. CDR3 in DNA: TGCAGCGTCCTTACTAGCTACGAGCAGTACTTC.

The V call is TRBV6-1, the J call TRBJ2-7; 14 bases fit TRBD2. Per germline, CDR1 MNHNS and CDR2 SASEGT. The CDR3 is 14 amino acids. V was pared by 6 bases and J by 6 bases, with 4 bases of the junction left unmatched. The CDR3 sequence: CASRKTSGRGEQYF. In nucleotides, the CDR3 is TGTGCCAGCAGGAAGACTAGCGGGAGGGGCGAGCAGTACTTC.

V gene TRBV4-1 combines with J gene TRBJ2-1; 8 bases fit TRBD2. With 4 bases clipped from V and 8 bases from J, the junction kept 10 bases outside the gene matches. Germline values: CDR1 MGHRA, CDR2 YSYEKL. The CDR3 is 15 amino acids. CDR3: CASSRENGGGYEQFF. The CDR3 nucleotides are TGCGCCAGCAGCCGAGAGAACGGGGGGGGCTATGAGCAGTTCTTC.

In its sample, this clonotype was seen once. This chain's CDR3 is CASSWSSEQFF. In DNA, the CDR3 is TGTGCCAGCAGCTGGAGCTCTGAGCAGTTCTTC. The V call is TRBV7-2, the J call TRBJ2-1; the D is unclear. Germline V lookup: CDR1 SGHTA, CDR2 FQGNSA. The ends were cut back, 4 bases at V and 9 bases at J, with 7 bases in the middle. This CDR3 comprises 11 residues.

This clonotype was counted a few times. CDR3 sequence: CAIARDPTETQYF. CDR3 nucleotides: TGTGCCATTGCCAGGGATCCGACAGAGACCCAGTACTTC. The chain joins TRBV10-3 to TRBJ2-5, with D tentatively TRBD1 (5 bases). CDR1 is ENHRY, CDR2 SYGVKD, per germline. V dropped 9 bases and J dropped 4 bases, with 15 bases sitting between them. This CDR3 spans 13 amino acids.

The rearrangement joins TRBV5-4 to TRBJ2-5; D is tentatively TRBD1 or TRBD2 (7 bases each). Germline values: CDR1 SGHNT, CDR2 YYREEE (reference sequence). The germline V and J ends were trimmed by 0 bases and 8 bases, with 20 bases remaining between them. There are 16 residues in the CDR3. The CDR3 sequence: CASSLGSTGRGQTQYF. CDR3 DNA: TGTGCCAGCAGCTTGGGATCGACAGGGAGGGGCCAAACCCAGTACTTC. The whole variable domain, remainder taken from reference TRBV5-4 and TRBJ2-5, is ETGVTQSPTHLIKTRGQQVTLRCSSQSGHNTVSWYQQALGQGPQFIFQYYREEENGRGNFPPRFSGLQFPNYSSELNVNALELDDSALYLCASSLGSTGRGQTQYFGPGTRLLVL.

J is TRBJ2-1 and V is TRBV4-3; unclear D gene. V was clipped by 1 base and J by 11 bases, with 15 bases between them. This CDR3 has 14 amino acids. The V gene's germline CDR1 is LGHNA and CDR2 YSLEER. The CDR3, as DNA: TGCGCCAGCAGCCAAGTTGTCAGGTGGCCAAAGCAGTTCTTC. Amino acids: CASSQVVRWPKQFF.

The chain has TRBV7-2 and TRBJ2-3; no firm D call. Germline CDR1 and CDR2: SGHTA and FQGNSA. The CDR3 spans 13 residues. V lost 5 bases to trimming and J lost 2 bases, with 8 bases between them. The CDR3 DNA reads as TGTGCCAGCAGCCTGAACTACACAGATACGCAGTATTTT. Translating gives CASSLNYTDTQYF.

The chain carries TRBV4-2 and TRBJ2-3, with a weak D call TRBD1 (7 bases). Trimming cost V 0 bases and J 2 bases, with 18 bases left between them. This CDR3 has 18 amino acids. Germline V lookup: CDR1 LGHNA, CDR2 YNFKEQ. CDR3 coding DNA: TGTGCCAGCAGCCAAGATTCGAGCAGGGGGGTAGACACAGATACGCAGTATTTT. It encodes CASSQDSSRGVDTDTQYF.

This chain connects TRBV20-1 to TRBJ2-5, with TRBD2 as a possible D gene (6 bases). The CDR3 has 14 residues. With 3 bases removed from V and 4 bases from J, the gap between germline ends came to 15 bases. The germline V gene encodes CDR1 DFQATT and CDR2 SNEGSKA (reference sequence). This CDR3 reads CSARGAGSGETQYF. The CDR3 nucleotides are TGCAGTGCTAGGGGCGCGGGTAGCGGAGAGACCCAGTACTTC.

The CDR3 loop is CATSRDPGRLDQPQHF. Here the CDR3 DNA reads TGTGCCACCAGCAGAGACCCTGGCCGATTGGATCAGCCCCAGCATTTT. The chain is built from TRBV15 and TRBJ1-5; the D is unclear. Germline V lookup: CDR1 LNHNV, CDR2 YYDKDF (reference sequence). Trimming removed 0 bases at V and 5 bases at J, with 14 bases between. This CDR3 contains 16 residues. Together with reference TRBV15 and TRBJ1-5, the CDR3 gives the full variable domain: DAMVIQNPRYQVTQFGKPVTLSCSQTLNHNVMYWYQQKSSQAPKLLFHYYDKDFNNEADTPDNFQSRRPNTSFCFLDIRSPGLGDTAMYLCATSRDPGRLDQPQHFGDGTRLSIL.